Below, 32 T cell receptor beta chains from the same sample are listed, as sequenced in a study of shared clonotypes between healthy human individuals (dated by TCRdb to about 2020). CD8 naive samples were obtained by positive selection for CCR7 among CD45RO-negative cells, yielding a CD45RA+CCR7+ population from which TemRA cells were excluded. The library relied on the immunoSEQ multiplex PCR assay. In TCRdb, the immuneACCESS table is reduced to in-frame sequences with V and J assigned. These tables do not hold every clone; where another copy was compared, an unresolved V gene accounts for under half, and the others remain unexplained. The table for this sample lists about 2,100,000 clones; approximately 94% of them were counted only once. Approximately 1.7% of the sample is in the top ten clones. The material sequenced was naive CD8+ T cells from PBMCs. The sample's cell subset or site label, in plain terms: CD45RA+CCR7+. All receptors derive from a young man in good health. Some clones in this sample may be carry-over from other donors' samples.

V is TRBV5-1 and J is TRBJ2-5; 9 bases align to TRBD1. From germline, CDR1 is SGHRS and CDR2 YFSETQ. The V gene end was trimmed by 6 bases and the J gene end by 5 bases; junction bases not matched to a gene: 11. This CDR3 has 15 residues. The CDR3 spells CASTDRGYGRETQYF. CDR3 DNA: TGCGCCAGCACGGACAGGGGATACGGTCGCGAGACCCAGTACTTC.

The gene calls are TRBV4-1 and TRBJ2-1; tentative D call: TRBD2 (6 bases). CDR3 size: 16 residues. CDR1 and CDR2 (germline): MGHRA, YSYEKL. Trimming cost V 0 bases and J 1 base, with 10 bases left between them. The CDR3 sequence is CASSQERELSYNEQFF. The CDR3 DNA follows: TGCGCCAGCAGCCAAGAGCGGGAACTATCCTACAATGAGCAGTTCTTC.

A word on this clone: The sample contains more than one DNA sequence encoding this CDR3. V usage is TRBV28 and J usage is TRBJ1-1, with TRBD1 as a possible D gene (6 bases). V shed 3 bases and J shed 0 bases, with 8 bases lying between them. The CDR3 spans 14 residues. Per germline, CDR1 MDHEN and CDR2 SYDVKM. The CDR3 sequence: CASSFYRVNTEAFF. Written as DNA, the CDR3 is TGTGCCAGCAGTTTCTACAGGGTGAACACTGAAGCTTTCTTT. The entire variable domain, with the rest obtained from reference TRBV28 and TRBJ1-1, is as follows: DVKVTQSSRYLVKRTGEKVFLECVQDMDHENMFWYRQDPGLGLRLIYFSYDVKMKEKGDIPEGYSVSREKKERFSLILESASTNQTSMYLCASSFYRVNTEAFFGQGTRLTVV.

The chain links TRBV11-3 to TRBJ2-3, with D uncertain. Trimming pared 0 bases from V and 6 bases from J, leaving 7 bases between. Looked up from germline, CDR1 is SGHNT and CDR2 is YENEEA. The CDR3 has 13 amino acids. In nucleotides, the CDR3 is TGTGCCAGCAGCTTAGATCGTACCGATACGCAGTATTTT. Translated, it gives CASSLDRTDTQYF.

The chain has TRBV23-1 and TRBJ2-2, with D tentatively TRBD1 or TRBD2 (5 bases each). TRBV23-1 is an ORF, and what it does is uncertain. Trimming cost V 0 bases and J 6 bases, with 14 bases left between them. The CDR3 covers 16 residues. CDR3 coding DNA: TGCGCCAGCAGTCAATCAGAGGGGTCTTATCCCGGGGAGCTGTTTTTT. It yields the protein CASSQSEGSYPGELFF.

This chain joins TRBV28 and TRBJ2-3, with TRBD2 matching 7 bases. CDR1 is MDHEN and CDR2 is SYDVKM in the germline V gene. Trimming took 3 bases from V and 3 from J; bases not matched to a gene: 9. This CDR3 region has 16 residues. This CDR3 is CASSFRGRARTDTQYF. The CDR3 DNA is TGTGCCAGCAGTTTTCGAGGGAGGGCCAGGACAGATACGCAGTATTTT.

The chain has TRBV6-1 and TRBJ2-7; D is undetermined. Looked up from germline, CDR1 is MNHNS and CDR2 is SASEGT. The CDR3 has 14 residues. V was pared by 6 bases and J by 3 bases, with 15 bases between. The CDR3 region has the DNA TGTGCCAGCAGGGTACGAGAATTAGGCTACGAGCAGTACTTC. Its translation is CASRVRELGYEQYF.

J is TRBJ2-1 and V is TRBV4-1, with 7 nucleotides matching TRBD2. J lost 4 bases, V lost 0 bases, and 6 bases had no gene match. CDR3 size: 16 residues. Per the germline V gene, CDR1 is MGHRA and CDR2 is YSYEKL. The CDR3 nucleotides are TGCGCCAGCAGCCAAGATGGACTAGAGATATACAATGAGCAGTTCTTC. The encoded protein is CASSQDGLEIYNEQFF.

The CDR3 DNA reads TGCGCCAGCACTGGCGCTAGCGGGAGCTCCTACAATGAGCAGTTCTTC. It encodes CASTGASGSSYNEQFF. The rearrangement joins TRBV4-1 to TRBJ2-1, with 10 bases identical to TRBD2. CDR1 and CDR2 (germline): MGHRA, YSYEKL. CDR3 size: 16 residues. V shed 7 bases and J 0 bases; nucleotides not matched to a gene: 6.

Comments on this clone: At the DNA level, this CDR3 is encoded by other sequences in the same sample as well. This chain connects TRBV27 to TRBJ2-5, with D hard to call. The V end was cut by 6 bases, the J end by 5 bases, with 10 bases between. Germline V gives CDR1 MNHEY, CDR2 SMNVEV (reference sequence). The CDR3 sequence is 12 residues long. The CDR3 sequence: CASSPLGETQYF. The CDR3 DNA is TGTGCCAGCAGCCCACTGGGGGAGACCCAGTACTTC.

V and J are TRBV7-8 and TRBJ1-4; D remains unclear. Looked up from germline, CDR1 is SGHVS and CDR2 is FQNEAQ. V was cut by 5 bases and J by 10 bases, with 11 bases left in between. This CDR3 comprises 12 residues. The CDR3 region has the DNA TGTGCCAGCAGCCCCTCCTTGGGAAAACTGTTTTTT. It encodes CASSPSLGKLFF. The variable domain in full, completed from reference TRBV7-8 and TRBJ1-4, reads GAGVSQSPRYKVAKRGQDVALRCDPISGHVSLFWYQQALGQGPEFLTYFQNEAQLDKSGLPSDRFFAERPEGSVSTLKIQRTQQEDSAVYLCASSPSLGKLFFGSGTQLSVL.

The chain combines TRBV5-4 with TRBJ2-7; 8 nucleotides match TRBD1. From germline, CDR1 is SGHNT and CDR2 YYREEE (reference sequence). The CDR3 spans 12 residues. After removal of 7 bases from V and 3 bases from J, the junction contained 3 bases not matched to a gene. Written as DNA, the CDR3 is TGTGCCAGCCGGGGACAGGACTACGAGCAGTACTTC. Protein sequence: CASRGQDYEQYF.

The genes are TRBV2 and TRBJ2-3; TRBD2 agrees at 7 bases. CDR1 is SNHLY and CDR2 is FYNNEI in the germline V gene. V lost 6 bases to trimming and J lost 11 bases; unmatched junction nucleotides: 2. The CDR3 runs 10 residues. Here the CDR3 DNA reads TGTGCCAGCAGCGGACTAGAGCAGTATTTT. The encoded protein is CASSGLEQYF.

This clone was detected only once. The V gene is TRBV27, the J gene TRBJ2-7, with 9 bases aligning to TRBD1. The CDR3 consists of 15 residues. Trimming at V came to 5 bases and at J to 1 base, leaving 6 bases not matched to a gene. CDR1 is MNHEY, CDR2 SMNVEV, per germline (reference sequence). CDR3 region: CASSPHRGLSYEQYF. Here the CDR3 DNA reads TGTGCCAGCAGTCCGCACAGGGGGCTATCCTACGAGCAGTACTTC.

In the case of this clone: In the same sample, other DNA sequences code for this CDR3. The gene calls are TRBV29-1 and TRBJ2-7; possibly TRBD2 for D (6 bases). Germline V gene data show CDR1 as SQVTM and CDR2 as ANQGSEA. The V end lost 4 bases, the J end lost 0 bases, and 7 bases lay between the germline ends. The CDR3 length is 12 residues. CDR3 sequence reads: CSVVGSSYEQYF. DNA of the CDR3: TGCAGCGTTGTCGGGAGCTCCTACGAGCAGTACTTC.

V and J are TRBV7-9 and TRBJ2-3, with 7 bases matching TRBD2. The CDR3 is 14 amino acids. Germline V gene data show CDR1 as SEHNR and CDR2 as FQNEAQ (reference sequence). V was clipped by 1 base and J by 9 bases; unmatched bases: 7. In DNA, the CDR3 is TGTGCCAGCAGCTTAGTGGCGGACGGGGGGACGCAGTATTTT. Encoded protein: CASSLVADGGTQYF.

This chain uses TRBV15 with TRBJ2-1; D unresolved. CDR3 size: 17 residues. The ends were cut back, 5 bases at V and 0 bases at J, with 17 bases in the middle. CDR1 and CDR2 from the germline V gene are LNHNV and YYDKDF (reference sequence). The CDR3 reads CATSPRERPSSYNEQFF. DNA for the CDR3: TGTGCCACCAGCCCAAGGGAAAGGCCAAGCTCCTACAATGAGCAGTTCTTC.

This chain links TRBV10-3 with TRBJ2-1; 11 bases agree with TRBD2. The germline gives CDR1 ENHRY, CDR2 SYGVKD. J lost 5 bases, V lost 7 bases, and 4 bases had no gene match. There are 14 residues in the CDR3. CDR3 DNA: TGTGCCATCACCCCGGGACTAGCGGACAATGAGCAGTTCTTC. Amino acids: CAITPGLADNEQFF.

The J gene is TRBJ2-4, the V gene TRBV28; tentatively, D is TRBD2 (6 bases). Germline-derived CDR1 and CDR2 are MDHEN and SYDVKM. The CDR3 spans 14 residues. Trimming cost V 6 bases and J 4 bases, with 13 bases left between them. CDR3 sequence (DNA): TGTGCCAGCAGGGGCCGGGACTCAAAAAACATTCAGTACTTC. It codes for CASRGRDSKNIQYF.

Points on this clone: In the same sample, other DNA sequences code for this CDR3. This rearrangement joins TRBV20-1 to TRBJ2-3; D not certain. The CDR3 spans 11 residues. Germline V lookup: CDR1 DFQATT, CDR2 SNEGSKA (reference sequence). The V end was cut by 3 bases, the J end by 5 bases, with 6 bases between. The CDR3 reads CSARDQDTQYF. In nucleotides, the CDR3 is TGCAGTGCTAGGGATCAAGATACGCAGTATTTT.

The chain employs TRBV11-1 and TRBJ2-1, with D possibly matching TRBD1 (6 bases). The CDR3 spans 16 residues. Germline assignment: CDR1 SGHAT and CDR2 FQDESV (reference sequence). V lost 3 bases to trimming and J lost 4 bases, with 16 bases between them. The CDR3 sequence: CASSFGWGTLYNEQFF. In DNA, the CDR3 is TGTGCCAGCAGCTTTGGGTGGGGGACACTGTACAATGAGCAGTTCTTC.

This clone occurred once. The rearrangement joins TRBV2 to TRBJ2-1; 9 bases agree with TRBD1. The CDR3 contains 18 residues. Germline V gene lookup returns CDR1 SNHLY and CDR2 FYNNEI. Trimming at V came to 0 bases and at J to 8 bases, leaving 14 bases not matched to a gene. CDR3 region: CASSEALLGDRAGDEQFF. DNA for the CDR3: TGTGCCAGCAGTGAAGCACTTCTTGGGGACAGGGCGGGCGATGAGCAGTTCTTC.

The rearrangement links TRBV28 to TRBJ1-1; D remains ambiguous. The CDR3 has 15 residues. V shed 3 bases and J shed 0 bases, with 11 bases lying between them. CDR1 is MDHEN, CDR2 SYDVKM, per germline. CDR3 sequence (DNA): TGTGCCAGCAGTTTCCCGGTATCCATGAACACTGAAGCTTTCTTT. It is translated as CASSFPVSMNTEAFF.

The rearrangement links TRBV19 to TRBJ2-7; D is unresolved. The CDR3 runs to 14 residues. Trimming removed 9 bases from V and 1 base from J, with 16 bases in between. Germline CDR1 is LNHDA and CDR2 is SQIVND (reference sequence). The CDR3 sequence: CASSSTDSSYEQYF. The CDR3 bases are TGTGCCAGCTCATCCACAGATTCATCCTACGAGCAGTACTTC.

The genes are TRBV15 and TRBJ2-1; weak D call: TRBD2 (6 bases). The CDR3 extends over 14 amino acids. V shed 5 bases and J shed 5 bases, with 13 bases lying between them. Germline CDR1 LNHNV, CDR2 YYDKDF (reference sequence). The CDR3 protein is CATSYGGGNNEQFF. CDR3 DNA sequence: TGTGCCACCAGCTACGGCGGAGGGAACAATGAGCAGTTCTTC.

The chain links TRBV6-1 to TRBJ2-4; possible D gene TRBD1, 6 bases. Trimming pared 6 bases from V and 8 bases from J, leaving 14 bases between. The CDR3 covers 13 residues. Looked up from germline, CDR1 is MNHNS and CDR2 is SASEGT. The DNA for the CDR3 is TGTGCCAGCAGGCCGGACAGTGTGGACATTCAGTACTTC. Translation gives CASRPDSVDIQYF.

This clone was counted once. The chain couples TRBV2 to TRBJ1-4, with 9 bases identical to TRBD1. The CDR3 runs to 14 residues. V gave up 2 bases and J gave up 6 bases; unmatched junction bases: 1. Germline CDR1 reads SNHLY; CDR2 reads FYNNEI. DNA of the CDR3: TGTGCCAGCAGTGAATACAGGGGGCATGAAAAACTGTTTTTT. This sequence encodes CASSEYRGHEKLFF.

This chain uses TRBV28 with TRBJ2-7; tentatively, D is TRBD1 or TRBD2 (6 bases each). Germline CDR1 is MDHEN and CDR2 is SYDVKM. The CDR3 runs to 15 residues. Trimming pared 9 bases from V and 6 bases from J, leaving 24 bases between. The CDR3 reads CASQGGWRAGSEQYF. In nucleotides, the CDR3 is TGTGCCAGTCAAGGGGGGTGGAGGGCAGGGAGCGAGCAGTACTTC. The whole variable domain, filled in from reference TRBV28 and TRBJ2-7, reads DVKVTQSSRYLVKRTGEKVFLECVQDMDHENMFWYRQDPGLGLRLIYFSYDVKMKEKGDIPEGYSVSREKKERFSLILESASTNQTSMYLCASQGGWRAGSEQYFGPGTRLTVT.

This chain links TRBV6-6 with TRBJ1-1; no firm D call. Germline V gene sequence: CDR1 MNHNY, CDR2 SVGAGI (reference sequence). The CDR3 contains 11 residues. V was pared by 2 bases and J by 6 bases, with 4 bases between. In DNA, the CDR3 is TGTGCCAGCAGTTACGCCTCTGAAGCTTTCTTT. Protein sequence: CASSYASEAFF.

The gene calls are TRBV6-5 and TRBJ1-3; D possibly corresponds to TRBD1 (5 bases). V lost 6 bases, J lost 0 bases, and 9 bases lay in between. In germline, CDR1 is MNHEY, CDR2 SVGAGI. This CDR3 spans 14 amino acids. The CDR3 spells CASREGFSGNTIYF. The CDR3 DNA reads TGTGCCAGCAGGGAGGGGTTCTCTGGAAACACCATATATTTT.

The rearrangement joins TRBV21-1 to TRBJ1-5. TRBV21-1 is labeled a pseudogene. CDR3 length: 17 amino acids. CDR3 in amino acids: CASSKEVEGIRNQPQHF. In DNA, the CDR3 is TGTGCCAGCAGCAAAGAGGTGGAAGGAATTCGTAATCAGCCCCAGCATTTT.

The genes are TRBV15 and TRBJ2-6, with unresolved D. The V and J ends lost 2 bases and 0 bases respectively, with 17 bases between them. Germline CDR1 and CDR2: LNHNV and YYDKDF (reference sequence). The CDR3 has 19 residues. The CDR3 region is CATSRHPAGSISGANVLTF. The CDR3 region has the DNA TGTGCCACCAGCAGACATCCAGCAGGTTCGATCTCTGGGGCCAACGTCCTGACTTTC.